Listed below are T cell receptor beta chains from one sample, sequenced in a study of radiotherapy plus CTLA-4 blockade in lung cancer. Here immunoSEQ multiplex PCR was the method, and the copy in TCRdb shows in-frame clones only, minus some. This sample has 57,000 or so clones, with approximately 77% found just once. The starting material was peripheral blood, obtained from a patient treated with radiotherapy plus ipilimumab. Receptors originate from a human donor with non-small cell lung cancer who had a complete response to radiotherapy plus ipilimumab. Both conserved end residues are part of each CDR3. The order of the fields is clone size, D gene, J gene, V gene, CDR3 DNA, CDR3 protein. The D gene is left open where the match is weak. Clone size is shown for a subset of rows, as once, few, many or a class of expanded clone.

clone_size: NA; d_call: NA; j_call: TRBJ2-3; v_call: TRBV29-1; cdr3_nt: TGCAGCGTTGAAAGGGGCACAGATACGCAGTATTTT; cdr3_aa: CSVERGTDTQYF
clone_size: NA; d_call: TRBD1; j_call: TRBJ1-4; v_call: TRBV7-2; cdr3_nt: TGTGCCAGCAGCGTACAGGGGGCGCGGACTAATGAAAAACTGTTTTTT; cdr3_aa: CASSVQGARTNEKLFF
clone_size: NA; d_call: TRBD2; j_call: TRBJ2-3; v_call: TRBV5-1; cdr3_nt: TGCGCCAGCAGCTTGCCGCCCCTAGCGGGTGTTACTTCAGGTACGCAGTATTTT; cdr3_aa: CASSLPPLAGVTSGTQYF
clone_size: few; d_call: TRBD1; j_call: TRBJ2-7; v_call: TRBV10-3; cdr3_nt: TGTGCCATCACCGAAGCACCCGGACAGGGCTACGAGCAGTACTTC; cdr3_aa: CAITEAPGQGYEQYF
clone_size: once; d_call: TRBD1; j_call: TRBJ2-4; v_call: TRBV4-3; cdr3_nt: TGCGCCAGCAGCCAAGGGGACAGAGTAGCCAAAAACATTCAGTACTTC; cdr3_aa: CASSQGDRVAKNIQYF
clone_size: NA; d_call: NA; j_call: TRBJ1-2; v_call: TRBV6-5; cdr3_nt: TGTGCCAGCAGTTACTCAGGGTACGGCGGCTACACCTTC; cdr3_aa: CASSYSGYGGYTF
clone_size: NA; d_call: NA; j_call: TRBJ2-1; v_call: TRBV18; cdr3_nt: TGTGCCAGCTCACCGGCGGGATCAGGGGAGCAGTTCTTC; cdr3_aa: CASSPAGSGEQFF
clone_size: NA; d_call: NA; j_call: TRBJ2-7; v_call: TRBV7-9; cdr3_nt: TGTGCCAGCAGCTTAGCGGGGACCAGATCCTACGAGCAGTACTTC; cdr3_aa: CASSLAGTRSYEQYF
clone_size: NA; d_call: TRBD1; j_call: TRBJ1-1; v_call: TRBV5-5; cdr3_nt: TGTGCCAGCAGCAAGGAGGGGGCTCCCGAGGGAGCTTTCTTT; cdr3_aa: CASSKEGAPEGAFF
clone_size: NA; d_call: TRBD1; j_call: TRBJ1-2; v_call: TRBV5-1; cdr3_nt: TGCGCCAGCAGCTTGGGACAGGGTAGTGGCTACACCTTC; cdr3_aa: CASSLGQGSGYTF
clone_size: NA; d_call: NA; j_call: TRBJ1-1; v_call: TRBV27; cdr3_nt: TGTGCCAGCAGGGCAACAGGGAGGGACACTGAAGCTTTCTTT; cdr3_aa: CASRATGRDTEAFF
clone_size: once; d_call: TRBD2; j_call: TRBJ2-2; v_call: TRBV19; cdr3_nt: TGTGCCAGTAGTATTTATCCTAGCGGGAGTGAGGGGGAGCTGTTTTTT; cdr3_aa: CASSIYPSGSEGELFF
clone_size: NA; d_call: TRBD1; j_call: TRBJ1-5; v_call: TRBV7-9; cdr3_nt: TGTGCCAGCAGCTTAGGGAAGGGGACAGGGGGGGATCAGCCCCAGCATTTT; cdr3_aa: CASSLGKGTGGDQPQHF
clone_size: NA; d_call: NA; j_call: TRBJ2-7; v_call: TRBV6-1; cdr3_nt: TGTGCCAGCAGTGTGGGACGCGGGCAGTACTTC; cdr3_aa: CASSVGRGQYF
clone_size: few; d_call: NA; j_call: TRBJ1-4; v_call: TRBV7-2; cdr3_nt: TGTGCCAGCAGCTTGCGGATGGGGATAGCAACTAATGAAAAACTGTTTTTT; cdr3_aa: CASSLRMGIATNEKLFF
clone_size: few; d_call: NA; j_call: TRBJ2-3; v_call: TRBV5-6; cdr3_nt: TGTGCCAGCAGCTTGGAAATTTCAGATACGCAGTATTTT; cdr3_aa: CASSLEISDTQYF
clone_size: NA; d_call: NA; j_call: TRBJ1-1; v_call: TRBV5-1; cdr3_nt: TGCGCCAGCAGCCTGGGGGGGAACACTGAAGCTTTCTTT; cdr3_aa: CASSLGGNTEAFF
clone_size: NA; d_call: NA; j_call: TRBJ1-1; v_call: TRBV14; cdr3_nt: TGTGCCAGCAGCCAAGATAATCGGGGGAACACTGAAGCTTTCTTT; cdr3_aa: CASSQDNRGNTEAFF
clone_size: NA; d_call: NA; j_call: TRBJ1-2; v_call: TRBV18; cdr3_nt: TGTGCCAGCTCACCTAGCCTCACCGGGACGGACTATGGCTACACCTTC; cdr3_aa: CASSPSLTGTDYGYTF
clone_size: NA; d_call: NA; j_call: TRBJ2-2; v_call: TRBV29-1; cdr3_nt: TGCAGCGTTCAGAGCTGGCCGGGGGACGGGGAGCTGTTTTTT; cdr3_aa: CSVQSWPGDGELFF